This TCR beta chain was captured by sequencing in a study of blood T cell repertoires in COVID-19. CDR1 MNHNY and CDR2 SVGAGI come from the germline V gene (reference sequence). The CDR3 sequence is 12 residues long. Trimming removed 6 bases at V and 4 bases at J, with 7 bases between. Sequencing used immunoSEQ multiplex PCR; TCRdb keeps in-frame clones, though not all of them. The sample comprises about 160,000 clones, approximately 80% of which are singletons, and roughly 9% rests with the top ten. Worth noting for this clone: This same CDR3 is encoded by further DNA sequences in the sample.

The specimen sequenced was peripheral blood. The chain carries TRBV6-6 and TRBJ1-3, with a tentative D call TRBD1 (6 bases). The receptor's source is an elderly woman with active or convalescent COVID-19. The CDR3 DNA reads as TGTGCCAGCAGAGACAGGGGAAACACCATATATTTT. It yields the protein CASRDRGNTIYF.